This T cell receptor (beta chain) was documented in a study of T cell changes during pregnancy in multiple sclerosis. Only in-frame clones appear in the TCRdb table, and some are missing; sequencing was by immunoSEQ multiplex PCR. The table includes about 89,000 clones, approximately 94% detected once. This CDR3 region has 14 residues. Germline V gives CDR1 MNHNS, CDR2 SASEGT. V gave up 2 bases and J gave up 6 bases, with 10 bases separating them. The TCR was taken from a female donor with multiple sclerosis, enrolled in a pregnancy study. The chain employs TRBV6-1 and TRBJ2-2; maybe TRBD2 (6 bases). This specimen was peripheral blood, taken in the third trimester of pregnancy. For the CDR3, the DNA is TGTGCCAGCAGTGAATTACTAGCTGCCGGGGAGCTGTTTTTT. This translates into CASSELLAAGELFF.